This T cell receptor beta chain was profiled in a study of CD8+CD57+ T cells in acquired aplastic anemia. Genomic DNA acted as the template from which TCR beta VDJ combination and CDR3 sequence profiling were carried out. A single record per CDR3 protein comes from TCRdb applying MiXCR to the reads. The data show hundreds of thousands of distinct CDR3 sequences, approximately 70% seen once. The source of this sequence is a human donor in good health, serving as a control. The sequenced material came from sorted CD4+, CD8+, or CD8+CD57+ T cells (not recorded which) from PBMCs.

CDR3 DNA: TGTGCCAGCATCAGAGATCTGCAGGGGACGCTATCTGGAAACACCATATATTTT. Amino acids: CASIRDLQGTLSGNTIYF. This chain joins TRBV6-2 or TRBV6-3 and TRBJ1-3, with D perhaps matching TRBD1 (6 bases). V lost 7 bases, J lost 1 base, and 23 bases lay in between. Looked up from germline, CDR1 is MNHEY and CDR2 is SVGEGT. The CDR3 extends over 18 amino acids.